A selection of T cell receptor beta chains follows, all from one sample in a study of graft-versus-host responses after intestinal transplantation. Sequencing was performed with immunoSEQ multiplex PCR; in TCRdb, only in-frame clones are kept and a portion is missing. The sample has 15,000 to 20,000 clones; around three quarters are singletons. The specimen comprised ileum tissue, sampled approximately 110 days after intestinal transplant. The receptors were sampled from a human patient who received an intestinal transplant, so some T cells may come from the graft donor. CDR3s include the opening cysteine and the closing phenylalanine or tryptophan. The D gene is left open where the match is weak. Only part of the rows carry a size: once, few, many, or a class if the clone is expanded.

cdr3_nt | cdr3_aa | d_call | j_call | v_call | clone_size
TGTGCCAGCAGCACTAGGGACGGACGCTACGAGCAGTACTTC | CASSTRDGRYEQYF | . | TRBJ2-7 | TRBV11-2 | few
TGTGCCAGCAGCTTTGCCGTCCTAACGAACACTGAAGCTTTCTTT | CASSFAVLTNTEAFF | . | TRBJ1-1 | TRBV7-4 | .
TGCGCCAGCAGCTTGGGGGTCTACTACGAGCAGTACTTC | CASSLGVYYEQYF | . | TRBJ2-7 | TRBV5-1 | .
TGCGCCAGCAGCTTGCAGGGGGTTTACGAGCAGTACTTC | CASSLQGVYEQYF | TRBD1 | TRBJ2-7 | TRBV5-1 | .
TGTGCCAGCAGCCCAAGTGAGGGGGCGACTCAGTTGGAAGAGACCCAGTACTTC | CASSPSEGATQLEETQYF | . | TRBJ2-5 | TRBV21-1 | .
TGTGCCAGCAGTTCAATATATTCGACGACGGACACAGATACGCAGTATTTT | CASSSIYSTTDTDTQYF | . | TRBJ2-3 | TRBV27 | .
TGTGCCAGCAGCTTAGCCGGGACAGGGGTCTATGGCTACACCTTC | CASSLAGTGVYGYTF | TRBD1 | TRBJ1-2 | TRBV11-3 | few
TGTGCCAGCAGCCCAGGACAGGGGGCGAACGAGCAGTACTTC | CASSPGQGANEQYF | TRBD1 | TRBJ2-7 | TRBV9 | .
TGTGCCAGCGGTATATGGGGCGGCAATCAGCCCCAGCATTTT | CASGIWGGNQPQHF | . | TRBJ1-5 | TRBV7-2 | .
TGTGCCAGCAGTTTTTCGGCAGGGCGAGAAGCTTTCTTT | CASSFSAGREAFF | . | TRBJ1-1 | TRBV27 | few
TGTGCCAGCAGCTTAGTCAGACTAGCTAGCACAGATACGCAGTATTTT | CASSLVRLASTDTQYF | TRBD2 | TRBJ2-3 | TRBV7-9 | .
TGTGCCAGCATGCACAGAAGAGGAAACACCATATATTTT | CASMHRRGNTIYF | . | TRBJ1-3 | TRBV7-9 | .
TGTGCCAGCTCGCACAGGGGCGCTGGAAACACCATATATTTT | CASSHRGAGNTIYF | TRBD1 | TRBJ1-3 | TRBV18 | .
TGCGCCAGCAGCATTCGACTAGCGGCGAACACCGGGGAGCTGTTTTTT | CASSIRLAANTGELFF | TRBD2 | TRBJ2-2 | TRBV5-1 | .
TGTGCCAGCAGGCCCAGGGACCTTCGGGAGCAGTACTTC | CASRPRDLREQYF | . | TRBJ2-7 | TRBV6-5 | .
TGCGCCAGCAGCCAAGATCTACGACAGGGGGCCGGTCAGCCCCAGCATTTT | CASSQDLRQGAGQPQHF | TRBD1 | TRBJ1-5 | TRBV4-3 | .
TGTGCCAGCAGCTCATACAGGGGGCTGCGAAACACTGAAGCTTTCTTT | CASSSYRGLRNTEAFF | TRBD1 | TRBJ1-1 | TRBV5-6 | few
TGTGCCAGCAGTTGGGTAGCGGGAGCCATTTGGGGGGAGCTGTTTTTT | CASSWVAGAIWGELFF | TRBD2 | TRBJ2-2 | TRBV27 | once
TGTGCCAGCAGCGTAGCTAGCTCCTACAATGAGCAGTTCTTC | CASSVASSYNEQFF | . | TRBJ2-1 | TRBV9 | .
TGTGCCAGCAGTTCTGCTAATACTAACACTGAAGCTTTCTTT | CASSSANTNTEAFF | . | TRBJ1-1 | TRBV6-1 | .
TGTGCCAGCAGTCACGCCGACAGCTCCTACAATGAGCAGTTCTTC | CASSHADSSYNEQFF | . | TRBJ2-1 | TRBV6-6 | .
TGCGCCAGCAGCCAGGTTTTCAGAGATATAGCGGGGTACCCCTACGAGCAGTACTTC | CASSQVFRDIAGYPYEQYF | TRBD2 | TRBJ2-7 | TRBV4-1 | .
TGTGCCAGCAGCTTTCGCGATACGAACACCGGGGAGCTGTTTTTT | CASSFRDTNTGELFF | . | TRBJ2-2 | TRBV7-2 | .
TGTGCCAGCAGCGAAACCCGCGGGACTCGACACAATGAGCAGTTCTTC | CASSETRGTRHNEQFF | . | TRBJ2-1 | TRBV7-6 | .
TGTGCCAGCAGGCCCGACAGGGGGCTGAGCAATGAGCAGTTCTTC | CASRPDRGLSNEQFF | TRBD1 | TRBJ2-1 | TRBV6-1 | .
TGTGCCAGCAGTGAACAGGGGGGAAGCTCCTACGAGCAGTACTTC | CASSEQGGSSYEQYF | TRBD1 | TRBJ2-7 | TRBV28 | .
TGTGCCAGCAGTTTCCAGGGGGTTGGAGAGACCCAGTACTTC | CASSFQGVGETQYF | TRBD1 | TRBJ2-5 | TRBV28 | .
TGTGCCAGCACTCCACTAGCGGGAGTTAGCTACGAGCAGTACTTC | CASTPLAGVSYEQYF | TRBD2 | TRBJ2-7 | TRBV6-1 | .
TGCAGCGTCCGGACAGGGGACGGGGAAAAACTGTTTTTT | CSVRTGDGEKLFF | TRBD1 | TRBJ1-4 | TRBV29-1 | .
TGTGCCTGGAGCATACCCGGGACTTACTCTGGAAACACCATATATTTT | CAWSIPGTYSGNTIYF | . | TRBJ1-3 | TRBV30 | .
TGCACCAGCAGCCCAACACAGATAACCACTGAAGCTTTCTTT | CTSSPTQITTEAFF | . | TRBJ1-1 | TRBV1 | .
TGTGCCAGCAGTTTAAAGGCTGGGAGGGCCCCGACCGGGGAGCTGTTTTTT | CASSLKAGRAPTGELFF | TRBD2 | TRBJ2-2 | TRBV27 | .
TGTGCCAGCAGTGAACTGGGCTCAGCCTACGAGCAGTACTTC | CASSELGSAYEQYF | . | TRBJ2-7 | TRBV6-8 | .
TGTGCCAGCAGTTTACTAGCGGGAGAATTGTCTGGCTACGAGCAGTACTTC | CASSLLAGELSGYEQYF | TRBD2 | TRBJ2-7 | TRBV28 | .
TGTGCCTGGAGTGTATCGAAAGCAGGTGGTCCTGACGAGCAGTACTTC | CAWSVSKAGGPDEQYF | . | TRBJ2-7 | TRBV30 | .
TGTGCCAGCAGCCACGTGTACCCAGGAGATGGCTACACCTTC | CASSHVYPGDGYTF | . | TRBJ1-2 | TRBV11-1 | .
TGTGCCAGCAGCTTAACACTAGCGGGGAGCACAGATACGCAGTATTTT | CASSLTLAGSTDTQYF | TRBD2 | TRBJ2-3 | TRBV7-3 | .
TGTGCCACTCACTTCCATGGGGCGCGAGGGGCCAACGTCCTGACTTTC | CATHFHGARGANVLTF | . | TRBJ2-6 | TRBV6-6 | once
TGTGCCAGCAGTTTAGCGGCAGGGAGGGGCTACACCTTC | CASSLAAGRGYTF | . | TRBJ1-2 | TRBV28 | .
TGTGCCATCAGTGAGTCGTGGGGAAGTGATCAGCCCCAGCATTTT | CAISESWGSDQPQHF | . | TRBJ1-5 | TRBV10-3 | .
TGTGCCAGTAGCATTGAATACGGGGACAGGAGGAACACCGGGGAGCTGTTTTTT | CASSIEYGDRRNTGELFF | TRBD1 | TRBJ2-2 | TRBV19 | .
TGTGCCATCAGTAAGTCCCCCCTCGACAGGGCAGTCAATGAGCAGTTCTTC | CAISKSPLDRAVNEQFF | TRBD1 | TRBJ2-1 | TRBV10-3 | few
TGTGCCAGCGGCTATGGAGGGGATCAGCCCCAGCATTTT | CASGYGGDQPQHF | . | TRBJ1-5 | TRBV7-6 | few
TGTGCCAGCAGCCAGGGGACAGCCTCGGGACTCCTCGGCGAGCAGTACTTC | CASSQGTASGLLGEQYF | . | TRBJ2-7 | TRBV7-6 | .
TGTGCCAGCACCCCAGGTGGCGGATACGAGCAGTACTTC | CASTPGGGYEQYF | . | TRBJ2-7 | TRBV6-5 | .
TGCGCCAGCAGCCCCGGGACTAGCGGTTACAATGAGCAGTTCTTC | CASSPGTSGYNEQFF | TRBD2 | TRBJ2-1 | TRBV4-1 | .
TGTGCCAGCTTCGGGGGCAGGGTTCACGAGCAGTACTTC | CASFGGRVHEQYF | . | TRBJ2-7 | TRBV5-6 | once
TGTGCCAGCAGTCTAGGGGAGGGTTACTACGAGCAGTACTTC | CASSLGEGYYEQYF | TRBD2 | TRBJ2-7 | TRBV6-5 | .
TGTGCCAGCCCACTAGCTAACTATGGCTACACCTTC | CASPLANYGYTF | . | TRBJ1-2 | TRBV19 | .
TGCGCCAGCAGCCAATTTGCGGTGAGCTCCTACGAGCAGTACTTC | CASSQFAVSSYEQYF | . | TRBJ2-7 | TRBV4-3 | .
TGTGCCAGCAGCCCCCGCCGCGAAAAACTGTTTTTT | CASSPRREKLFF | . | TRBJ1-4 | TRBV7-9 | .
TGTGCCAGTAGTATTACGGGCAAACCCTACAATGAGCAGTTCTTC | CASSITGKPYNEQFF | . | TRBJ2-1 | TRBV19 | .
TGTGCCAGTAGTAGACAGGGCAATCAGCCCCAGCATTTT | CASSRQGNQPQHF | . | TRBJ1-5 | TRBV19 | .
TGTGCCAGCAGCCCAACTAGCGACCAAGAGACCCAGTACTTC | CASSPTSDQETQYF | TRBD2 | TRBJ2-5 | TRBV4-2 | .